This T cell receptor beta chain was captured by sequencing in a study of T cells in Graves' hyperthyroidism and ophthalmopathy. Ophthalmopathy cases met thresholds of Clinical Activity Score at least 3, NOSPECS grade at least 4 and duration under 3 months. There were TCR beta CDR3 regions amplified from RNA transcripts. TCR CDR3 regions were first amplified by RT-PCR with HTBI primers. MiXCR, run by TCRdb on the multiplex PCR reads, gives a single entry per CDR3 protein. The data show 500,000 or so distinct CDR3 sequences, with roughly 15% seen just once and 15% to 20% held by the top ten. This clonotype came up once. V gave up 6 bases and J gave up 6 bases; unmatched junction bases: 9. Looked up from germline, CDR1 is MNHNS and CDR2 is SASEGT. The CDR3 spans 14 residues.

Input material: blood. The chain recombines TRBV6-1 with TRBJ2-5; TRBD1 aligns across 8 bases. This TCR came from a woman in her late teens or twenties with Graves' ophthalmopathy. The CDR3 is CASSRGTGGQTQYF. The CDR3 DNA is TGTGCCAGCAGCCGAGGGACAGGAGGCCAGACCCAGTACTTC.